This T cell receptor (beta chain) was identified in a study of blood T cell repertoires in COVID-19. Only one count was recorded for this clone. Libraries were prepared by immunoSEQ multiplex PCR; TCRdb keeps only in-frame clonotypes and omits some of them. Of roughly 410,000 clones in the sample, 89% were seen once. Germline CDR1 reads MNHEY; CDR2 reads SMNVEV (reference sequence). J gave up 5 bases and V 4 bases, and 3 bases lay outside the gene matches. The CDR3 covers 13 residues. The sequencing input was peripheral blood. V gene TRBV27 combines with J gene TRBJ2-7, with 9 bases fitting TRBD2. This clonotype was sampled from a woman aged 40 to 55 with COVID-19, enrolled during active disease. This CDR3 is CASSSGLADEQYF. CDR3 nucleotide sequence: TGTGCCAGCAGTTCGGGACTAGCTGACGAGCAGTACTTC.